Below are 23 T cell receptor beta chains sequenced from a single sample in a study of T cells after yellow fever vaccination. TCRdb redid the calling of the 5' RACE reads with MiXCR, one entry per CDR3 protein. Seen here are under 300,000 distinct CDR3 sequences, 6.7% observed once, and the top ten hold roughly 1%. The sample in question was CD4+ T cells sorted from PBMCs, obtained on the day of the yellow fever booster vaccination. All receptors come from a man under 40 who received the YFV17D yellow fever vaccine.

V and J are TRBV4-2 and TRBJ1-5; unclear D gene. The V end was cut by 3 bases, the J end by 0 bases, with 9 bases between. The length of the CDR3 is 15 residues. Germline V lookup: CDR1 LGHNA, CDR2 YNFKEQ. The CDR3 nucleotides read TGTGCCAGCAGCCAGCTCCCCGATAGCAATCAGCCCCAGCATTTT. Translating it yields CASSQLPDSNQPQHF.

This clonotype was picked up many times. V usage is TRBV12-3 or TRBV12-4 and J usage is TRBJ2-3, with 9 bases matching TRBD2. CDR3 length: 17 amino acids. The J segment lost 2 bases and the V segment lost 7 bases, leaving 13 bases of the junction unmatched. The CDR3 here is CASKLGLAGPHTDTQYF. CDR3 bases: TGTGCCAGCAAATTGGGACTAGCAGGGCCACACACAGATACGCAGTATTTT.

V is TRBV20-1 and J is TRBJ2-7; a possible D gene is TRBD2 (5 bases). This CDR3 has 13 amino acids. CDR1 and CDR2 (germline): DFQATT, SNEGSKA (reference sequence). CDR3 DNA sequence: TGCGGACTTCTGAAGCAAGAAGGTCACGAGCAGTACTTC. Translation gives CGLLKQEGHEQYF.

The V and J genes are TRBV18 and TRBJ2-1; no firm D call. CDR1 is KGHSH and CDR2 is LQKENI in the germline V gene. V gave up 0 bases and J gave up 5 bases, with 11 bases separating them. The CDR3 has 15 residues. This CDR3 is CASSPPQGSNNEQFF. CDR3 sequence (DNA): TGTGCCAGCTCACCACCGCAAGGATCCAACAATGAGCAGTTCTTC.

This clonotype came up a few times. This chain joins TRBV6-2 or TRBV6-3 and TRBJ2-5; 7 bases line up with TRBD2. Unmatched junction bases numbered 8, after V lost 8 bases and J lost 2 bases. Germline V gives CDR1 MNHEY, CDR2 SVGEGT. The CDR3 totals 14 residues. CDR3 sequence: CASRQREGQETQYF. The CDR3 DNA is TGTGCCAGCCGCCAGAGGGAGGGGCAAGAGACCCAGTACTTC.

This clonotype occurred a few times. This rearrangement joins TRBV7-2 to TRBJ2-5; D remains ambiguous. Germline V gene data show CDR1 as SGHTA and CDR2 as FQGNSA. Trimming took off 8 bases at V and 2 bases at J, with 15 bases between the two ends. CDR3 length equals 14 residues. CDR3 protein: CASGPWMVQETQYF. The CDR3 nucleotides are TGTGCCAGCGGCCCATGGATGGTACAAGAGACCCAGTACTTC.

This clonotype appeared a few times. An end of the junction differs from the germline gene, which may be a read error. J is TRBJ2-1 and V is TRBV7-7; a weak D match, TRBD1 (6 bases). Germline lookup yields CDR1 SSHAT and CDR2 FNYEAQ (reference sequence). CDR3 length: 14 residues. The CDR3 DNA is TGTGCTAGCAGCTTAGGAGGACAGTATAGTGAGCAGTTCTTC. Its protein product is CASSLGGQYSEQFF. The full variable domain, with the rest looked up from reference TRBV7-7 and TRBJ2-1, is GAGVSQSPRYKVTKRGQDVTLRCDPISSHATLYWYQQALGQGPEFLTYFNYEAQPDKSGLPSDRFSAERPEGSISTLTIQRTEQRDSAMYRCASSLGGQYSEQFFGPGTRLTVL.

V and J are TRBV5-5 and TRBJ2-2; TRBD1 is a possible D gene (5 bases). The CDR3 runs to 16 residues. CDR1 and CDR2 from the germline V gene are SGHKS and YYEKEE (reference sequence). V dropped 6 bases and J dropped 3 bases, with 18 bases sitting between them. DNA of the CDR3: TGTGCCAGCAACCTTAAGCCAGACAGTTACACCGGGGAGCTGTTTTTT. It is translated as CASNLKPDSYTGELFF.

The chain joins TRBV7-2 to TRBJ2-3, with 8 bases fitting TRBD2. Germline CDR1 SGHTA, CDR2 FQGNSA. V was pared by 6 bases and J by 15 bases, with 11 bases of the junction left unmatched. The CDR3 consists of 12 residues. The CDR3 nucleotides are TGTGCCAGCAGTACCCTCGGGAGGGAGCGTTATTTT. This gives the protein CASSTLGRERYF.

V gene TRBV7-8 combines with J gene TRBJ2-7, with D uncertain. Germline V gives CDR1 SGHVS, CDR2 FQNEAQ. The CDR3 has 12 residues. The germline V and J ends were trimmed by 2 bases and 6 bases, with 8 bases remaining between them. CDR3 coding DNA: TGTGCCAGCAGCTTATCCGTCGGCGAGCAGTACTTC. Protein: CASSLSVGEQYF.

This clonotype turned up a few times. This rearrangement joins TRBV19 to TRBJ2-1; perhaps TRBD1 as D (5 bases). In germline, CDR1 is LNHDA, CDR2 SQIVND (reference sequence). The CDR3 spans 12 residues. V was shortened by 3 bases and J by 14 bases, with 14 bases between the two germline ends. DNA for the CDR3: TGTGCCAGTAGTATTTGGCAGGGCGAAAAGTTCTTC. The encoded protein is CASSIWQGEKFF.

In this sample, this clonotype turned up many times. The V and J genes are TRBV7-8 and TRBJ1-2, with a tentative D call TRBD1 (5 bases). Germline loops: CDR1 SGHVS, CDR2 FQNEAQ. Trimming shortened V by 4 bases and J by 4 bases, and 7 bases separated the two germline ends. This CDR3 has 12 amino acids. The CDR3 coding sequence is TGTGCCAGCAGCTCTCAGGGCTATGGCTACACCTTC. Translated: CASSSQGYGYTF.

This clonotype was counted ten times or more. The chain joins TRBV5-6 to TRBJ2-3; D gene uncertain. The CDR3 runs to 13 residues. The V gene's germline CDR1 is SGHDT and CDR2 YYEEEE. Trimming stripped 2 bases from V and 2 bases from J, with 6 bases between. The CDR3 bases are TGTGCCAGCAGCTTAGGGATCACAGATACGCAGTATTTT. It encodes CASSLGITDTQYF.

This clonotype was found many times. V and J are TRBV20-1 and TRBJ1-5; no definite D call. This CDR3 contains 9 residues. CDR1 is DFQATT, CDR2 SNEGSKA, per germline (reference sequence). CDR3 DNA sequence: TGCATTCACGATCAGCCCCAGCATTTT. Its translation is CIHDQPQHF.

With respect to this clonotype: A much bigger clone sits one base away, suggesting this may be a read error. V gene TRBV5-5 combines with J gene TRBJ2-1, with TRBD2 as a possible D gene (6 bases). Germline V lookup: CDR1 SGHKS, CDR2 YYEKEE (reference sequence). There are 15 residues in the CDR3. V shed 0 bases and J shed 9 bases, with 16 bases lying between them. In DNA, the CDR3 is TGTGCCAGCAGCTTGGGCGGGACCTCGCGGGGTGAGCAGTTCTTC. Translating it yields CASSLGGTSRGEQFF.

This clonotype was counted only a few times. This chain connects TRBV15 to TRBJ2-7, with 8 bases that match TRBD1. The CDR3 has 14 amino acids. Germline assignment: CDR1 LNHNV and CDR2 YYDKDF (reference sequence). J was trimmed by 2 bases and V by 5 bases; bases with no gene match: 5. The CDR3 loop reads CATSRGQDTYEQYF. The CDR3 DNA is TGTGCCACCAGCCGGGGACAGGATACCTACGAGCAGTACTTC.

In this sample, this clonotype turned up a few times. V usage is TRBV5-1 and J usage is TRBJ2-7, with unresolved D. The CDR3 spans 16 residues. Germline CDR1 SGHRS, CDR2 YFSETQ. The ends were cut back, 5 bases at V and 0 bases at J, with 18 bases in the middle. The CDR3 DNA follows: TGCGCCAGCAGGTCACTCCCGGACGCGAGCTCCTACGAGCAGTACTTC. Its translation: CASRSLPDASSYEQYF.

This clonotype came up many times. The gene calls are TRBV7-2 and TRBJ2-1; D uncertain. With 5 bases removed from V and 4 bases from J, the gap between germline ends came to 15 bases. In germline, CDR1 is SGHTA, CDR2 FQGNSA. The CDR3 is made up of 15 amino acids. The CDR3 is CASSPGRFSYNEQFF. CDR3 nucleotide sequence: TGTGCCAGCAGCCCCGGGCGATTCTCGTACAATGAGCAGTTCTTC.

In this sample, this clonotype turned up many times. The chain employs TRBV28 and TRBJ2-7; tentative D call: TRBD2 (7 bases). The CDR3 is 15 amino acids. Germline V CDR1 and CDR2: MDHEN, SYDVKM. Deletions cut 6 bases from V and 3 bases from J, with 18 bases between. Here the CDR3 DNA reads TGTGCCAGCAGACCGGGGGCTAGCGGTAGCTACGAGCAGTACTTC. Protein: CASRPGASGSYEQYF.

This chain connects TRBV30 to TRBJ1-2; D is possibly TRBD1 (6 bases). Trimming pared 0 bases from V and 4 bases from J, leaving 6 bases between. Per germline, CDR1 GTSNPN and CDR2 SVGIG (reference sequence). This CDR3 is 12 amino acids long. This CDR3 reads CAWSVDSYGYTF. In DNA, the CDR3 is TGTGCCTGGAGTGTGGACAGCTATGGCTACACCTTC.

This clonotype was found a few times. V is TRBV9 and J is TRBJ2-2; possible D gene TRBD1, 5 bases. The CDR3 has 15 amino acids. V dropped 0 bases and J dropped 1 base, with 7 bases sitting between them. Germline-derived CDR1 and CDR2 are SGDLS and YYNGEE. This chain's CDR3 is CASSVDTGNTGELFF. CDR3 nucleotides: TGTGCCAGCAGCGTAGACACAGGGAACACCGGGGAGCTGTTTTTT.

This clonotype appeared a few times. The rearrangement joins TRBV6-1 to TRBJ2-1; 13 positions match TRBD2. The CDR3 contains 15 residues. Trimming took 7 bases from V and 7 from J; bases not matched to a gene: 7. Germline values: CDR1 MNHNS, CDR2 SASEGT. Written as DNA, the CDR3 is TGTGCCAGCAAACCGGGACTAGCGGGAAAAAATGAGCAGTTCTTC. Amino acids: CASKPGLAGKNEQFF.

This clonotype was picked up many times. This chain links TRBV6-5 with TRBJ2-2; D not certain. CDR3 length: 14 amino acids. Germline V lookup: CDR1 MNHEY, CDR2 SVGAGI. Trimming shortened V by 0 bases and J by 0 bases, and 2 bases separated the two germline ends. CDR3 sequence: CASSYSPNTGELFF. DNA for the CDR3: TGTGCCAGCAGTTACTCGCCGAACACCGGGGAGCTGTTTTTT.